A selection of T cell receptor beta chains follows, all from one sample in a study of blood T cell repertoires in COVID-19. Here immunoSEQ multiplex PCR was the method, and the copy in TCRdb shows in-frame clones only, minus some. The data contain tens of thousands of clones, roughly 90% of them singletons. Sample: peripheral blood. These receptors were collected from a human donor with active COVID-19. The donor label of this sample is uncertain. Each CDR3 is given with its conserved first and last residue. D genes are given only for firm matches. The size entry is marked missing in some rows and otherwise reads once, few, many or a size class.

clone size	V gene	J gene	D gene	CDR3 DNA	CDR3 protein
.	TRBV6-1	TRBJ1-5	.	TGTGCCAGCAGTGAAAATCAGGTATGGAGCAATCAGCCCCAGCATTTT	CASSENQVWSNQPQHF
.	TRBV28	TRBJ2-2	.	TGTGCCAGCGGTCAGGGGGGCACCGGGGAGCTGTTTTTT	CASGQGGTGELFF
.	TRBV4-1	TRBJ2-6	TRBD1	TGCGCCAGCAGCCACCCGGGACAGGGGGGGGATGGGGCCAACGTCCTGACTTTC	CASSHPGQGGDGANVLTF
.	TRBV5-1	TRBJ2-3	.	TGCGCCAGCAGCTTGGGGGCTAGCCTTCGCACAGATACGCAGTATTTT	CASSLGASLRTDTQYF
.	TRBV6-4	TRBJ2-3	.	TGTGCCAGCAGTGGGACAGGCACAGATACGCAGTATTTT	CASSGTGTDTQYF
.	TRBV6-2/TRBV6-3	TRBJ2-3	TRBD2	TGTGCCAGCAGTCGACCGCTAGCGGGGGGGCCGAATACGCAGTATTTT	CASSRPLAGGPNTQYF
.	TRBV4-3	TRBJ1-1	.	TGCGCCAGCAGCCATACGGCGGGATGGTTAAAGAACACTGAAGCTTTCTTT	CASSHTAGWLKNTEAFF
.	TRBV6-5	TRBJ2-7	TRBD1	TGTGTCAGCAGTTATCGGACAGGGTTCTACGAGCAGTACTTC	CVSSYRTGFYEQYF
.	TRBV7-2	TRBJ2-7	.	TGTGCCAGCACTCCCCGCGGAAGCCTACGGGAGCAGTACTTC	CASTPRGSLREQYF
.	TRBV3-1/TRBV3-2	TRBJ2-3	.	TGTGCCAGCAGCCATTTAAGCGCCGGGGATACGCAGTATTTT	CASSHLSAGDTQYF
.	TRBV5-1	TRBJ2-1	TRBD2	TGCGCCAGCAGCTTGAATAGCGGGGTCAATGAGCAGTTCTTC	CASSLNSGVNEQFF
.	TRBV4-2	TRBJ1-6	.	TGTGCCAGCAGCCAAGATTTTCTGTTGGCAAATTCACCCCTCCACTTT	CASSQDFLLANSPLHF
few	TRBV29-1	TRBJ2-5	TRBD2	TGCAGCGTCCGACAGCGGGGTCTTGGAGAGACCCAGTACTTC	CSVRQRGLGETQYF
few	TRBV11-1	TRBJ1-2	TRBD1	TGTGCCAGCAGCCCACAGGGGGCCCTGCGTGGCTACACCTTC	CASSPQGALRGYTF
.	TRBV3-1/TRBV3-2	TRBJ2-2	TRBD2	TGTGCCAGCAGCCAATTGGATACGGGGGGGCCGAACGGGGAGCTGTTTTTT	CASSQLDTGGPNGELFF
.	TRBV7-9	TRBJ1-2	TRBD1	TGTGCCAGCAGCTCGGGACAGAACTATGGCTACACCTTC	CASSSGQNYGYTF
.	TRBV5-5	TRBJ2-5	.	TGTGCCAGCAGCTTGAGTAGCGTGGTGGGGACCCAGTACTTC	CASSLSSVVGTQYF
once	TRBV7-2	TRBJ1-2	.	TGTGCCAGCAGCTTAGTCTTGTTCCTCGATGGCTACACCTTC	CASSLVLFLDGYTF
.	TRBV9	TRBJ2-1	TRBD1	TGTGCCAGCAGCGGACGGGGACAGGAGTACAATGAGCAGTTCTTC	CASSGRGQEYNEQFF
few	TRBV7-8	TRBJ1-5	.	TGTGCCAGCAGCTCCGGTCGCAATCAGCCCCAGCATTTT	CASSSGRNQPQHF
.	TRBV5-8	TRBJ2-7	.	TGTGCCAGCAGCCCCAAAAGCGGCGAGCAGTACTTC	CASSPKSGEQYF
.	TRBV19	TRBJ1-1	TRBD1	TGTGCCAGTAGTATGGACAGGGGCCTCATGAACACTGAAGCTTTCTTT	CASSMDRGLMNTEAFF
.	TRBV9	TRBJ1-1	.	TGTGCCAGCAGCGTAAGAACAGGAGCTAACACTGAAGCTTTCTTT	CASSVRTGANTEAFF
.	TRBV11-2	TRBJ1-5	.	TGTGCCAGCAGCTTAGAGAGATCCCAGCCCCAGCATTTT	CASSLERSQPQHF
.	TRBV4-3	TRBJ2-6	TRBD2	TGCGCCAGCAGCCGAGCGGGGGCAACCTCTGGGGCCAACGTCCTGACTTTC	CASSRAGATSGANVLTF
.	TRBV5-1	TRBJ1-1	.	TGCGCCAGCAGCCCCGACAAGTTGAACACTGAAGCTTTCTTT	CASSPDKLNTEAFF
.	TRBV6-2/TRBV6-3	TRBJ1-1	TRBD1	TGTGCCAGCAGTTACGCCCTACAGGGGAGGACTGAAGCTTTCTTT	CASSYALQGRTEAFF
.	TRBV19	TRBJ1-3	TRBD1	TGTGCCAGTAGGGCTCCAGGACAGGTTGGAAACACCATATATTTT	CASRAPGQVGNTIYF
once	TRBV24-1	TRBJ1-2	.	TGTGCCACCAGTGACCCAGGCCGCCGGTATGGCTACACCTTC	CATSDPGRRYGYTF
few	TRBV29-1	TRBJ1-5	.	TGCAGCGTCGTCTCGGGAGTCAATCAGCCCCAGCATTTT	CSVVSGVNQPQHF
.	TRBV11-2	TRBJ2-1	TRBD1	TGTGCCAGCAGCACTCGGACAGGGTCGGGCAATGAGCAGTTCTTC	CASSTRTGSGNEQFF
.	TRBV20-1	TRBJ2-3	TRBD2	TGCAGTGCTAGTTCGAATAACCGGGGGGGGCGGGCAGATACGCAGTATTTT	CSASSNNRGGRADTQYF
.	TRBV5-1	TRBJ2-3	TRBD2	TGCGCCAGCAGCTCCGGGACTAGCGGGGGGGCCACAGATACGCAGTATTTT	CASSSGTSGGATDTQYF
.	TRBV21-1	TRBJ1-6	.	TGTGCCAGCAGCAAAGAAGCCACCGGGACAGGATTTACCGGGTCACCCCTCCACTTT	CASSKEATGTGFTGSPLHF
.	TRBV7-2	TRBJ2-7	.	TGTGCCAGCAGCTTATTGGGCCACGAGCAGTACTTC	CASSLLGHEQYF
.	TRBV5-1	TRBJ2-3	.	TGCGCCAGCAGCCCTGGACAGAGGGGAGATACGCAGTATTTT	CASSPGQRGDTQYF
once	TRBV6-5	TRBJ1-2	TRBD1	TGTGCCAGCAGGACAGGGATCGGTGGCTACACCTTC	CASRTGIGGYTF
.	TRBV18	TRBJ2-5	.	TGTGCCAGCTCATCACCCGTCGGAGAGACCCAGTACTTC	CASSSPVGETQYF
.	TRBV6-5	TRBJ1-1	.	TGTGCCAGCAGTTACGTGGCGGAAGCGAAAGAAGCTTTCTTT	CASSYVAEAKEAFF
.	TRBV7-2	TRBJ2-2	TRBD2	TGTGCCAGCAGCTTAAGGAGCGGGGGGGCGAACACCGGGGAGCTGTTTTTT	CASSLRSGGANTGELFF
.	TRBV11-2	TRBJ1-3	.	TGTGCCAGCAGCTCCCCCACTCGAACCGGAAACACCATATATTTT	CASSSPTRTGNTIYF
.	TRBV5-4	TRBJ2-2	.	TGTGCCAGCAGCTTGGAGGCGGCCGCGAACACCGGGGAGCTGTTTTTT	CASSLEAAANTGELFF
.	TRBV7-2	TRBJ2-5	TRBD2	TGTGCCAGCAGCCTAGAACTAGCGGGGGGGCACGAGACCCAGTACTTC	CASSLELAGGHETQYF
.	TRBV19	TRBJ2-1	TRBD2	TGTGCCAGTAGTATCGGGGTAACTAGCGGTTACAATGAGCAGTTCTTC	CASSIGVTSGYNEQFF
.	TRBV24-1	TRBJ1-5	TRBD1	TGTGCCACCAGTGGGCAGGGGGTTCAGCCCCAGCATTTT	CATSGQGVQPQHF
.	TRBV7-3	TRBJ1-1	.	TGTGCCAGCAGCTTATTGGTCGTGTCGAGGACTGAAGCTTTCTTT	CASSLLVVSRTEAFF
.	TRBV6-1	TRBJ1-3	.	TGTGCCAGCAGTGAAAACAACGGAAACACCATATATTTT	CASSENNGNTIYF
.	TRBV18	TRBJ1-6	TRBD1	TGTGCCAGCTCACGGGACAGAAATAATTCACCCCTCCACTTT	CASSRDRNNSPLHF
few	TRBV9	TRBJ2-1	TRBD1	TGTGCCAGCAGCGTAGCTGGCCGGACAGGGGGAGGCAATGAGCAGTTCTTC	CASSVAGRTGGGNEQFF
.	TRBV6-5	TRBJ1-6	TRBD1	TGTGCCAGCAGGCCACAGGGGGATTCTTCACCCCTCCACTTT	CASRPQGDSSPLHF
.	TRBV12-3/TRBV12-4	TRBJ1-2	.	TGTGCCAGCAGTTTACGTGCTAACTATGGCTACACCTTC	CASSLRANYGYTF
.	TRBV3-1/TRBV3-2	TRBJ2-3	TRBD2	TGTGCCAGCAGCCAAGATGAGGGCGGGGGGAGGAGAACGCAGTATTTT	CASSQDEGGGRRTQYF
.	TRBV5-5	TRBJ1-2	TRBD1	TGTGCCAGCAGCCCTCGACAGGGGGATAGCTATGGCTACACCTTC	CASSPRQGDSYGYTF
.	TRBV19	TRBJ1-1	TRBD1	TGTGCCAGTCTTAAGATCCGGGACAGGGTTTCTGAAGCTTTCTTT	CASLKIRDRVSEAFF
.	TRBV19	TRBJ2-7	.	TGTGCCAGTAGTTTCGTGGGGCCCTACGAGCAGTACTTC	CASSFVGPYEQYF
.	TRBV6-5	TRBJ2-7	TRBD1	TGTGCCAGCAGGCTACAGGGGGCCTACGAGCAGTACTTC	CASRLQGAYEQYF
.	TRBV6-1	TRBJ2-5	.	TGTGCCAGCAGTGAAGAATTTCTAAAGGGAGTATCCTCCCACTTC	CASSEEFLKGVSSHF
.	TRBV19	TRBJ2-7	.	TGTGCCAGTAGTACGACAGGCTATACCTACGAGCAGTACTTC	CASSTTGYTYEQYF
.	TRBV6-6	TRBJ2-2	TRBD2	TGTGCCAGCAGGAATCTAGCGGGGGGCACCGGGGAGCTGTTTTTT	CASRNLAGGTGELFF